This T cell receptor beta chain was sequenced in a study of T cell repertoires in cytomegalovirus infection. Whole-study context: As its CMV epitopes, the study selected recently identified HLA-C-restricted and well-studied HLA-B-restricted targets.

CDR3 length equals 16 residues. Trimming removed 0 bases from V and 0 bases from J, with 11 bases in between. Germline assignment: CDR1 MGHRA and CDR2 YSYEKL. This clonotype came up a few times. Its specificity is unknown. A single record per CDR3 protein comes from TCRdb applying MiXCR to the reads. Of approximately 470,000 distinct CDR3 sequences listed, approximately 46% are singletons. Material: cultured PBMCs, obtained from culture after CMV antigen stimulation. The chain links TRBV4-1 to TRBJ1-2; D uncertain. The sequence derives from a human donor in good health (CMV status not recorded). Some clones in this sample may be carry-over from other donors' samples. CDR3 sequence reads: CASSQERHQPNYGYTF. CDR3 DNA sequence: TGCGCCAGCAGCCAAGAAAGGCACCAGCCTAACTATGGCTACACCTTC.